The entry that follows covers one T cell receptor (beta chain) sequence. The sample belongs to a study of blood T cell repertoires in COVID-19. The wider study: Both acute and convalescent COVID-19 samples were obtained from the United States, Italy and Spain. T cells, B-cell-depleted T cells, or PBMCs provided the cDNA or gDNA that served as material.

How the authors handled the data: Scientists estimated how many nucleated cells there were by amplifying reference gene primers. This table comes from immunoSEQ multiplex PCR, and its TCRdb copy is limited to in-frame clones, with some not included. V and J calls and clone size are as listed in that table; D and trimming were resolved from the DNA. The sample shows around 250,000 clones, over 75% of them seen only once. The receptor's source is a young man who had recovered from COVID-19. Sequenced input: peripheral blood.

CDR3 in amino acids: CASSPGQQETQYF. DNA of the CDR3: TGTGCCAGCAGCCCGGGACAGCAAGAGACCCAGTACTTC. J is TRBJ2-5 and V is TRBV7-3, with 7 bases lining up with TRBD1. The CDR3 is 13 amino acids. Germline V gene data show CDR1 as SGHTA and CDR2 as FQGTGA. After removal of 5 bases from V and 2 bases from J, the junction contained 2 bases not matched to a gene.